A selection of T cell receptor beta chains follows, all from one sample in a study of cytomegalovirus exposure and HLA in healthy donors. Some clones are missing from TCRdb's copy, which holds only in-frame ones; the method was immunoSEQ multiplex PCR. The sample includes 150,000 or so clones, 60% to 75% of them seen just once. The sample consisted of PBMCs. Receptors were obtained from a man aged 25 to 40 in good health and CMV-seronegative. Each CDR3 is given with its conserved first and last residue. The D gene is left open where the match is weak. Clone size, where shown, is once, few, many, or a class for clones that have expanded.

d_call	clone_size	v_call	j_call	cdr3_aa	cdr3_nt
NA	once	TRBV15	TRBJ1-1	CATSRDRGRGEAFF	TGTGCCACCAGCAGAGATCGAGGAAGGGGTGAAGCTTTCTTT
TRBD1	NA	TRBV7-2	TRBJ2-3	CASSLGDRASGAQYF	TGTGCCAGCAGCTTAGGGGACAGGGCCTCGGGGGCGCAGTATTTT
NA	NA	TRBV27	TRBJ1-1	CASRPQGLLGEAFF	TGTGCCAGCAGGCCTCAGGGGCTTTTAGGGGAAGCTTTCTTT
NA	NA	TRBV5-6	TRBJ1-4	CASSFGIRVNEKLFF	TGTGCCAGCAGCTTCGGTATCAGGGTAAATGAAAAACTGTTTTTT
NA	NA	TRBV25-1	TRBJ2-2	CASSKRGGELFF	TGTGCCAGCAGTAAAAGAGGCGGGGAGCTGTTTTTT
NA	NA	TRBV28	TRBJ2-5	CASSRGGETQYF	TGTGCCAGCAGTAGGGGGGGAGAGACCCAGTACTTC
TRBD1	NA	TRBV6-5	TRBJ1-2	CASSSTFSDRVYGYTF	TGTGCCAGCAGTTCCACCTTTTCCGACAGGGTCTATGGCTACACCTTC
TRBD1	NA	TRBV10-3	TRBJ1-6	CAISAQPHRGQGGSPLHF	TGTGCCATCAGTGCGCAACCTCACCGGGGACAGGGAGGATCACCCCTCCACTTT
NA	NA	TRBV19	TRBJ2-6	CASSIRTDSSGANVLTF	TGTGCCAGTAGTATAAGGACAGATAGTTCTGGGGCCAACGTCCTGACTTTC
TRBD1	NA	TRBV12-5	TRBJ1-1	CASGPDRGTGAFF	TGTGCTAGTGGACCGGACAGGGGTACGGGAGCTTTCTTT
NA	once	TRBV30	TRBJ2-7	CAAGEKEQYF	TGTGCTGCGGGTGAGAAAGAGCAGTACTTC
NA	NA	TRBV7-9	TRBJ1-2	CASSLAGTPYVHYTF	TGTGCCAGCAGCTTAGCGGGGACACCCTATGTTCACTACACCTTC
NA	NA	TRBV7-9	TRBJ1-2	CASSLNHPEIF	TGTGCCAGCAGCCTAAATCATCCCGAGATCTTC
NA	NA	TRBV5-5	TRBJ2-3	CASSLRDPLSTDTQYF	TGTGCCAGCAGCTTGAGAGACCCACTAAGCACAGATACGCAGTATTTT
TRBD1	NA	TRBV9	TRBJ1-1	CASSVAGTGNGNTEAFF	TGTGCCAGCAGCGTAGCCGGGACAGGGAACGGGAACACTGAAGCTTTCTTT
NA	NA	TRBV10-3	TRBJ1-1	CAISEVGPGNTEAFF	TGTGCCATCAGTGAGGTGGGTCCGGGGAACACTGAAGCTTTCTTT
TRBD1	NA	TRBV5-1	TRBJ1-1	CASSKSTGWVNTEAFF	TGCGCCAGCAGCAAATCGACAGGGTGGGTGAACACTGAAGCTTTCTTT
NA	NA	TRBV5-1	TRBJ1-1	CASSSGGAGYTEAFF	TGCGCCAGCAGCTCGGGAGGCGCAGGGTACACTGAAGCTTTCTTT
NA	NA	TRBV28	TRBJ1-2	CASRQGNYGYTF	TGTGCCAGCAGACAGGGTAACTATGGCTACACCTTC
NA	NA	TRBV7-2	TRBJ2-6	CASSPLLGANVLTF	TGTGCCAGCAGCCCCCTCTTGGGGGCCAACGTCCTGACTTTC